This T cell receptor beta chain was documented in a study of T cell responses to AZD1222 COVID-19 vaccine. From germline, CDR1 is SEHNR and CDR2 FQNEAQ (reference sequence). This CDR3 has 13 residues. The V gene end was trimmed by 8 bases and the J gene end by 1 base; junction bases not matched to a gene: 4. The table came from immunoSEQ multiplex PCR; TCRdb's copy has only in-frame clones and leaves some out. This table holds over 85,000 clones, approximately 90% found once. To note about this clone: Its antigen is unknown.

Overall study results and limits: White British donors predominated, females outnumbered males, and clonal diversity was possibly underestimated. Elevations in Spike-specific TCR breadth and depth followed administration of two AZD1222 doses.

This chain connects TRBV7-9 to TRBJ1-1; TRBD1 aligns across 7 bases. The source of this sequence is an adult in good health. The sample here was peripheral blood, taken on day 0 of AZD1222 vaccination. CDR3: CASGWTGNTEAFF. DNA of the CDR3: TGTGCCAGCGGATGGACAGGGAACACTGAAGCTTTCTTT.